This TCR beta chain emerged from a study of blood T cells in healthy people across ages. Study findings and constraints: More naive CD4+ cells and higher diversity were found in long-lived than in aged donors. TCR beta diversity per million T cells fell roughly linearly with age. With unsorted PBMCs, a conclusive comparison of naive versus antigen-experienced cells was not possible.

Staff drew roughly 10 milliliters of peripheral blood from each donor. This clonotype has at least ten counts. Antigen unknown. With a J-beta primer mix and a sample-barcoded 5' primer, a second PCR ran roughly 6 to 11 cycles. In TCRdb, the 5' RACE reads were re-called with MiXCR into one record per CDR3 protein. The sample lists 650,000 to 800,000 distinct CDR3 sequences; roughly 44% were seen once. Source material: blood. This sequence originates from a man between 60 and 75 years old in good health.

CDR3 sequence (DNA): TGTGCCAGCAGTTACTCCAACAGGGGTCCCATACGAGAGACCCAGTACTTC. Translated: CASSYSNRGPIRETQYF. V usage is TRBV6-2 or TRBV6-3 and J usage is TRBJ2-5; 7 bases are shared with TRBD1. The J segment lost 4 bases and the V segment lost 0 bases, leaving 11 bases of the junction unmatched. This CDR3 comprises 17 residues. Germline V gene lookup returns CDR1 MNHEY and CDR2 SVGEGT.